The 16 T cell receptor beta chains presented below share a single source sample, sequenced in a study of persistence of HIV-infected CD4 T cells. This was the immunoSEQ version 4 assay in survey mode. Assay: immunoSEQ multiplex PCR; the TCRdb copy retains only in-frame clones and omits some. The sample carries approximately 20,000 clones, around three fifths recorded once. Overlapping HIV-1 Gag 15-mer peptides at approximately 1 ug per peptide per mL were used. CD4+ T cells upregulating both CD40 ligand and CD69 were sorted as responding cells. These receptors are not linked to any known antigen. The input for sequencing was CD4+ T cells sorted from PBMCs after roughly 18-hour stimulation, taken from a patient who received antiretroviral therapy. The receptor set was obtained from an adult woman with HIV who was CMV-seropositive.

This clone was observed a single time. The V call is TRBV4-2, the J call TRBJ1-2, with no clear D. The CDR3 contains 12 residues. The V gene lost 0 bases and the J gene lost 7 bases, with 6 bases spanning the gap. Germline lookup yields CDR1 LGHNA and CDR2 YNFKEQ. CDR3 bases: TGTGCCAGCAGCCAAGATACCGGTGGCTACACCTTC. Its translation: CASSQDTGGYTF.

The chain combines TRBV5-6 with TRBJ1-6; TRBD1 matches 8 bases. The ends lost 0 bases at V and 8 bases at J; junction bases unmatched: 4. Germline V CDR1 and CDR2: SGHDT, YYEEEE. This CDR3 is built from 15 residues. The CDR3 sequence: CASSLVDRAHSPLHF. In DNA form, the CDR3 reads TGTGCCAGCAGCTTGGTGGACAGGGCTCATTCACCCCTCCACTTT.

This clone turned up a few times. The rearrangement uses TRBV7-9 and TRBJ2-1; 12 nucleotides align to TRBD2. Unmatched junction bases numbered 2, after V lost 5 bases and J lost 6 bases. The germline CDR1 and CDR2 sequences are SEHNR and FQNEAQ (reference sequence). This CDR3 comprises 14 residues. The CDR3 region is CASSVTSGGNEQFF. CDR3 DNA sequence: TGTGCCAGCAGCGTGACTAGCGGGGGCAATGAGCAGTTCTTC.

The genes are TRBV5-4 and TRBJ1-2; 7 bases map to TRBD1. The germline CDR1 and CDR2 sequences are SGHNT and YYREEE (reference sequence). CDR3 length equals 13 residues. V was pared by 4 bases and J by 3 bases, with 3 bases of the junction left unmatched. In nucleotides, the CDR3 is TGTGCCAGCAGCGTTGGGACAGACTATGGCTACACCTTC. Its protein is CASSVGTDYGYTF.

The gene calls are TRBV7-9 and TRBJ2-1, with a possible D match to TRBD1 (6 bases). V gave up 4 bases and J gave up 9 bases, with 13 bases separating them. Germline loops: CDR1 SEHNR, CDR2 FQNEAQ (reference sequence). The CDR3 contains 13 residues. The CDR3 nucleotides are TGTGCCAGCAGCTACCTCACAGGGAGTGAGCAGTTCTTC. This translates into CASSYLTGSEQFF. Combining the CDR3 with reference TRBV7-9 and TRBJ2-1 gives the whole variable domain DTGVSQNPRHKITKRGQNVTFRCDPISEHNRLYWYRQTLGQGPEFLTYFQNEAQLEKSRLLSDRFSAERPKGSFSTLEIQRTEQGDSAMYLCASSYLTGSEQFFGPGTRLTVL.

The CDR3, as DNA: TGTGCCAGCAGCGTGGGGACGACAGCGAATGAGCAGTTCTTC. Its translation: CASSVGTTANEQFF. The rearrangement links TRBV9 to TRBJ2-1; D might be TRBD1 or TRBD2, each matching 5 bases. From germline, CDR1 is SGDLS and CDR2 YYNGEE. V was cut by 2 bases and J by 7 bases, with 13 bases left in between. The CDR3 has 14 residues.

The rearrangement uses TRBV30 and TRBJ1-4; D is ambiguous. The CDR3 contains 14 residues. Between the trimmed V and J ends, which lost 0 bases and 4 bases, there was a span of 9 bases. Germline assignment: CDR1 GTSNPN and CDR2 SVGIG (reference sequence). The CDR3 nucleotides read TGTGCCTGGAGTGTCGGAACGGATAATGAAAAACTGTTTTTT. It is translated as CAWSVGTDNEKLFF.

The V call is TRBV7-2, the J call TRBJ2-1, with D perhaps matching TRBD1 (6 bases). CDR3 length equals 14 residues. Trimming stripped 3 bases from V and 6 bases from J, with 12 bases between. Germline V gene data show CDR1 as SGHTA and CDR2 as FQGNSA. The CDR3 DNA is TGTGCCAGCAGCTTCACAGGGATTAGCAATGAGCAGTTCTTC. Protein sequence: CASSFTGISNEQFF.

This clone was observed a few times. This rearrangement joins TRBV29-1 to TRBJ1-2; 7 nucleotides agree with TRBD1. CDR3 length: 11 residues. From germline, CDR1 is SQVTM and CDR2 ANQGSEA. The DNA for the CDR3 is TGCAGTGGACAGGAGGACTATGGCTACACCTTC. Protein sequence: CSGQEDYGYTF.

This clone showed up just a few times. This rearrangement joins TRBV6-6 to TRBJ1-1, with D tentatively TRBD1 (5 bases). V was pared by 2 bases and J by 5 bases, with 6 bases between. Germline V lookup: CDR1 MNHNY, CDR2 SVGAGI (reference sequence). This CDR3 region has 12 residues. The CDR3 coding sequence is TGTGCCAGCAGTTACCGACAGACTGAAGCTTTCTTT. Translation: CASSYRQTEAFF.

J is TRBJ1-2 and V is TRBV6-1, with D hard to call. Germline CDR1 is MNHNS and CDR2 is SASEGT. Trimming took 2 bases from V and 0 from J, leaving 4 bases between them. This CDR3 has 13 residues. As DNA, the CDR3 is TGTGCCAGCAGTGAACGCCCTAACTATGGCTACACCTTC. As protein: CASSERPNYGYTF.

This clone counts as medium-sized. The chain uses TRBV5-1 and TRBJ1-2; 9 positions match TRBD1. Trimming removed 6 bases from V and 8 bases from J; junction bases left unmatched: 11. This CDR3 comprises 14 residues. CDR1 and CDR2 from the germline V gene are SGHRS and YFSETQ. CDR3 sequence reads: CASTRTGEDWGYTF. As DNA, the CDR3 is TGCGCCAGCACCCGGACAGGGGAGGATTGGGGCTACACCTTC.

This chain joins TRBV2 and TRBJ2-3, with D unclear. V lost 7 bases, J lost 6 bases, and 8 bases lay in between. In germline, CDR1 is SNHLY, CDR2 FYNNEI. CDR3 length: 11 amino acids. CDR3 DNA: TGTGCCAGCAATCCCGTTGATACGCAGTATTTT. It translates to CASNPVDTQYF.

This clone was seen a single time. V and J are TRBV2 and TRBJ2-3; 8 bases agree with TRBD1. CDR1 is SNHLY, CDR2 FYNNEI, per germline. CDR3 length equals 18 residues. V was pared by 6 bases and J by 0 bases, with 14 bases of the junction left unmatched. The DNA of the CDR3 is TGTGCCAGCAGCCTAGACACTGGACAGGGCGTAAGCACAGATACGCAGTATTTT. As protein: CASSLDTGQGVSTDTQYF. Full variable domain (outside the CDR3, taken from reference TRBV2 and TRBJ2-3): EPEVTQTPSHQVTQMGQEVILRCVPISNHLYFYWYRQILGQKVEFLVSFYNNEISEKSEIFDDQFSVERPDGSNFTLKIRSTKLEDSAMYFCASSLDTGQGVSTDTQYFGPGTRLTVL.

The chain joins TRBV5-4 to TRBJ1-2; D is perhaps TRBD1 (5 bases). V shed 6 bases and J shed 6 bases, with 24 bases lying between them. This CDR3 has 16 amino acids. CDR1 and CDR2 (germline): SGHNT, YYREEE (reference sequence). CDR3 DNA sequence: TGTGCCAGCAATATGGGCAGGGATTCATTTCGTGATGGCTACACCTTC. This codes for CASNMGRDSFRDGYTF.

The chain combines TRBV24-1 with TRBJ1-5; perhaps TRBD1 as D (5 bases). The CDR3 loop spans 17 amino acids. Germline V gene data show CDR1 as KGHDR and CDR2 as SFDVKD. The V end was cut by 3 bases, the J end by 1 base, with 15 bases between. The CDR3 reads CATSDGAGILSNQPQHF. The CDR3 bases are TGTGCCACCAGTGATGGGGCGGGGATCCTAAGCAATCAGCCCCAGCATTTT.